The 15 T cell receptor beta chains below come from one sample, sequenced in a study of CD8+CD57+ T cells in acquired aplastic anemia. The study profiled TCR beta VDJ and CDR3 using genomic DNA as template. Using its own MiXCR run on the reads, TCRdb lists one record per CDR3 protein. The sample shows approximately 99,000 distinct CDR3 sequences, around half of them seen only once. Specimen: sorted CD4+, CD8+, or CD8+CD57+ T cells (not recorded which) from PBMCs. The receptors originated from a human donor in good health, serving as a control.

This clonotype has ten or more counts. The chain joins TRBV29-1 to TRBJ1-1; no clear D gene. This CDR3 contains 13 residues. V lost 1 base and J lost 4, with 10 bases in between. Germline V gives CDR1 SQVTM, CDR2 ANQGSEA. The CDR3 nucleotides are TGCAGCGTTGAAGGCATAAGCGGCACTGAAGCTTTCTTT. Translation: CSVEGISGTEAFF.

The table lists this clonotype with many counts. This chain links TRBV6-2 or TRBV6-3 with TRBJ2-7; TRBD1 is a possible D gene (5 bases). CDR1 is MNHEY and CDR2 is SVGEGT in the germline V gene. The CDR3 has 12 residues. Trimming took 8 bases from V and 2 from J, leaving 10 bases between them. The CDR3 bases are TGTGCCAGCGTTTCAGGGACCTACGAGCAGTACTTC. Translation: CASVSGTYEQYF.

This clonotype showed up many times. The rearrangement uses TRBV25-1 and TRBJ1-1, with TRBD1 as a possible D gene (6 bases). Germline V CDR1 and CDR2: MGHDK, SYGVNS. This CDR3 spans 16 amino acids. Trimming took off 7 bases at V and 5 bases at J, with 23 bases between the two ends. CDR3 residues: CASIPDGGPAGTEAFF. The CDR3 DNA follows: TGTGCCAGCATCCCAGACGGGGGCCCTGCGGGGACTGAAGCTTTCTTT.

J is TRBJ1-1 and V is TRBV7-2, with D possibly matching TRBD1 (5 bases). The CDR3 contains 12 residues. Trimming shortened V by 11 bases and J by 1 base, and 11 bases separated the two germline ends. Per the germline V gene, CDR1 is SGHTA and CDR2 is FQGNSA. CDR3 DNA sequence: TGTGCCGGGGGGAGCCAGAACACTGAAGCTTTCTTT. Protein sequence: CAGGSQNTEAFF.

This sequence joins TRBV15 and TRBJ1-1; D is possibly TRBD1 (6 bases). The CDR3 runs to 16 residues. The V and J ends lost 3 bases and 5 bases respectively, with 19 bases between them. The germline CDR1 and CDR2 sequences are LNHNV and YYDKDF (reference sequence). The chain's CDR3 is CATSSSRGPRGTEAFF. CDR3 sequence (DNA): TGTGCCACCAGCAGCAGTAGGGGTCCAAGGGGGACTGAAGCTTTCTTT.

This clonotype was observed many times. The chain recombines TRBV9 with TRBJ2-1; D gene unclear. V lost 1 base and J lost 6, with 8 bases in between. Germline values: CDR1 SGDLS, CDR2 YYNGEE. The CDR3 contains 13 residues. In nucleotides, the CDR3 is TGTGCCAGCAGCGTACCTAATAGCAATGAGCAGTTCTTC. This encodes CASSVPNSNEQFF.

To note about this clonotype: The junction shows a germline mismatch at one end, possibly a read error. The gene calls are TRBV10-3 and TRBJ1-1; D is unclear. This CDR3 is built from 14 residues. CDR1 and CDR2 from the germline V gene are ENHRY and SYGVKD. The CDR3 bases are TGTGCCATCGGTGATCTACAGCTAAACACTGAAGCTTTCTTT. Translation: CAIGDLQLNTEAFF.

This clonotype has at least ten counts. DNA for the CDR3: TGTGCCAGCAACCTCCTTATCGGGCAGTACTTC. Translated: CASNLLIGQYF. The chain employs TRBV6-2 or TRBV6-3 and TRBJ2-7; D not resolved. The CDR3 totals 11 residues. V lost 7 bases and J lost 9, with 13 bases in between. Germline assignment: CDR1 MNHEY and CDR2 SVGEGT.

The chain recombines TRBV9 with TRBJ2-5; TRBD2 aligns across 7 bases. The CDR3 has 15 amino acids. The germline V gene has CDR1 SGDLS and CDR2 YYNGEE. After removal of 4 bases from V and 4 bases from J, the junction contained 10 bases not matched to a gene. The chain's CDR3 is CASSPGGGDGETQYF. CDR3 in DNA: TGTGCCAGCAGCCCCGGTGGGGGGGACGGAGAGACCCAGTACTTC.

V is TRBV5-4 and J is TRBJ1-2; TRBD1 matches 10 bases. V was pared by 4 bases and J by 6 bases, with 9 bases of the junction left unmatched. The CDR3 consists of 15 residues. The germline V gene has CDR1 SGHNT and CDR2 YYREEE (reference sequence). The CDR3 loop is CASSPDRGEGNGYTF. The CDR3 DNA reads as TGTGCCAGCAGCCCGGACAGGGGGGAAGGAAATGGCTACACCTTC. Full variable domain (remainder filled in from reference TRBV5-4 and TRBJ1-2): ETGVTQSPTHLIKTRGQQVTLRCSSQSGHNTVSWYQQALGQGPQFIFQYYREEENGRGNFPPRFSGLQFPNYSSELNVNALELDDSALYLCASSPDRGEGNGYTFGSGTRLTVV.

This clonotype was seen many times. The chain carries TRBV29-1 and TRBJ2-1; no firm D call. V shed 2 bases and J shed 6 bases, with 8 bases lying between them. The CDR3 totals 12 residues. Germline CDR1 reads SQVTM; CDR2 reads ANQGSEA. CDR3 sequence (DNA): TGCAGCGTTGAACCCCTTGGCAATGAGCAGTTCTTC. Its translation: CSVEPLGNEQFF.

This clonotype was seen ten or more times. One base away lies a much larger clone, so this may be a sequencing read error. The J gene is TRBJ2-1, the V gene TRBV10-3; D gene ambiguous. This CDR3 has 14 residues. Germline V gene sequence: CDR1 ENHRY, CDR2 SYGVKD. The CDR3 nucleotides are TGTGCCATCAGTGATGTGAGCTCCTGCAATGAGCAGTTCTTC. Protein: CAISDVSSCNEQFF.

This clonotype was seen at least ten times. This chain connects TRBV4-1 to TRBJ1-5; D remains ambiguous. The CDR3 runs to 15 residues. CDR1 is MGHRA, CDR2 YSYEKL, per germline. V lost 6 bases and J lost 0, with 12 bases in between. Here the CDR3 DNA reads TGCGCCAGCAGAGGAGTTATGCTTAGCAATCAGCCCCAGCATTTT. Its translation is CASRGVMLSNQPQHF.

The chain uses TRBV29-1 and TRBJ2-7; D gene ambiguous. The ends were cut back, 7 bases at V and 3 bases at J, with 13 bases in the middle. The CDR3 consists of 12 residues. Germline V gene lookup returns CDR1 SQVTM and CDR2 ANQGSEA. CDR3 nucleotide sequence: TGCAGCGCCGGGCCCCGTATCTACGAGCAGTACTTC. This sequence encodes CSAGPRIYEQYF.

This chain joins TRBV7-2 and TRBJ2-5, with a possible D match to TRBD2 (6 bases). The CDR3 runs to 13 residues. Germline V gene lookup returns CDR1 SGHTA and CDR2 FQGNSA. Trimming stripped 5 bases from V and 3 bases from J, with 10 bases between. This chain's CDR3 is CASSKGLEETQYF. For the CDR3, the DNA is TGTGCCAGCAGCAAGGGACTGGAAGAGACCCAGTACTTC.